Listed below are T cell receptor beta chains from one sample, sequenced in a study of T cell repertoires in cytomegalovirus infection. MiXCR, run by TCRdb on the reads, gives a single entry per CDR3 protein. The top ten clones hold about 10% of a sample with more than 150,000 distinct CDR3 sequences, about a quarter of them seen once. Sequenced input: PBMCs. Receptor source: a human donor in good health (CMV status not recorded). Some clones in this sample may be carry-over from other donors' samples. Both conserved end residues are part of each CDR3. A D gene is named only where the DNA matches it firmly. The size field is filled for only some rows; it gives once, few, many or a size class.

V gene	J gene	clone size	D gene	CDR3 DNA	CDR3 protein
TRBV5-1	TRBJ2-3	NA	NA	TGCGCCAACAGCTTGGCCGGATCTGGCGGCACAGATACGCAGTATTTT	CANSLAGSGGTDTQYF
TRBV12-3/TRBV12-4	TRBJ1-1	many	NA	TGTGCCAGCAGTTTAGGGTTCGCGAACACTGAAGCTTTCTTT	CASSLGFANTEAFF
TRBV27	TRBJ2-5	NA	TRBD1	TGTGCCAGCCGGGACAGGTGGGAAGAGACCCAGTACTTC	CASRDRWEETQYF
TRBV28	TRBJ1-2	few	TRBD1	TGTGCCAGCAGCCCCGGGACAGGGTTCTATGGCTGCACCTTC	CASSPGTGFYGCTF
TRBV7-2	TRBJ2-3	many	NA	TGTGCCAGCAGCCCAGGACCCGCTACGCAGTATTTT	CASSPGPATQYF
TRBV7-2	TRBJ1-5	many	NA	TGTGCCAGCAGCTTGGGCGGGGATAGCAATCAGCCCCAGCATTTT	CASSLGGDSNQPQHF
TRBV29-1	TRBJ2-1	NA	TRBD2	TGCAGCGTTGCCGGGACTAGCGGAAACAATGAGCAGTTCTTC	CSVAGTSGNNEQFF
TRBV15	TRBJ2-1	few	NA	TGTGCCACCAGCAGAGATAATGAGCAGTTCTTC	CATSRDNEQFF
TRBV7-2	TRBJ2-1	NA	NA	TGTGCCAGCAGCTTGGCTAGCAGGGATGAGCAGTTCTTC	CASSLASRDEQFF
TRBV7-2	TRBJ2-1	many	NA	TGTGCCAGCAGCCGGTTGCGAGCCAATGAGCAGTTCTTC	CASSRLRANEQFF
TRBV4-1	TRBJ2-3	NA	NA	TGCGCCAGCAGCCTGGGACCTCCGGGGATGGCAGATACGCAGTATTTT	CASSLGPPGMADTQYF
TRBV5-1	TRBJ2-7	NA	TRBD1	TGCGCCAGCAGCTTGGAAGCGACAGGGGGCTCCTACGAGCAGTACTTC	CASSLEATGGSYEQYF
TRBV28	TRBJ2-7	few	NA	TGTGCCAGCAGTCCGGGGGGCCGTCGAGGCGAGCAGTACTTC	CASSPGGRRGEQYF
TRBV28	TRBJ1-4	NA	TRBD1	TGTGCCAGCAGTCGGCAGGGGGCAGAAGCAAAACTGTTTTTT	CASSRQGAEAKLFF
TRBV20-1	TRBJ2-3	NA	NA	TGCAGTGCTAGATCACAGACTAGCACAGATACGCAGTATTTT	CSARSQTSTDTQYF
TRBV6-2/TRBV6-3	TRBJ2-4	NA	NA	TGTGCCAGCAGTTACAGAACTGGGGACTCAGAAAACATTCAGTACTTC	CASSYRTGDSENIQYF
TRBV27	TRBJ2-2	NA	NA	TGTGCCAGCAAAGACTCCCTTCGGAACACCGGGGAGCTGTTTTTT	CASKDSLRNTGELFF
TRBV7-8	TRBJ1-3	few	NA	TGTGCCAGCAGCTTACAGGGGCTAGCCCTCTCTGGAAACACCATATATTTT	CASSLQGLALSGNTIYF
TRBV12-3/TRBV12-4	TRBJ2-5	NA	TRBD1	TGTGCCAGCAGTTTAGGGGGGACAGCCCAAGAGACCCAGTACTTC	CASSLGGTAQETQYF
TRBV20-1	TRBJ2-7	few	TRBD2	TGCAGTGCTAGAGGTCCTAGCGGGATATACGAGCAGTACTTC	CSARGPSGIYEQYF
TRBV20-1	TRBJ2-7	NA	NA	TGCAGTGCTAGGCCACCGACAGCCCACTACGAGCAGTACTTC	CSARPPTAHYEQYF
TRBV29-1	TRBJ1-4	NA	NA	TGCAGCGTTGTCGGCGCAACTAATGAAAAACTGTTTTTT	CSVVGATNEKLFF
TRBV2	TRBJ2-1	NA	NA	TGTGCCAGCATCTCGGACACAGGTTATTCCTACAATGAGCAGTTCTTC	CASISDTGYSYNEQFF
TRBV20-1	TRBJ2-7	NA	TRBD1	TGCAGTGCTAGAGGAGGGGGCACCTACGAGCAGTACTTC	CSARGGGTYEQYF
TRBV28	TRBJ1-2	few	NA	TGTGCCAGCAGTCCCTGGGCTGGGCCTGACTATGGCTACACCTTC	CASSPWAGPDYGYTF
TRBV5-6	TRBJ2-7	NA	NA	TGTGCCAGCAGCTTGTTGGGTCCGAACTACGAGCAGTACTTC	CASSLLGPNYEQYF
TRBV5-4	TRBJ2-7	many	TRBD2	TGTGCCAGCAGCTTGTCAGAAGCGGGGGTGCAGTACTTC	CASSLSEAGVQYF
TRBV7-6	TRBJ2-5	NA	NA	TGTGCCAGCAGCTTCCAAGCGGGTGCGTACCAAGAGACCCAGTACTTC	CASSFQAGAYQETQYF
TRBV12-3/TRBV12-4	TRBJ1-5	NA	NA	TGTGCCAGCAGTACGGACAGCCCCCTTAAACAGCCCCAGCATTTT	CASSTDSPLKQPQHF
TRBV7-3	TRBJ2-1	NA	NA	TGTGCCAGCAGCTTAGAGGGGTCCTACAATGAGCAGTTCTTC	CASSLEGSYNEQFF
TRBV18	TRBJ2-5	few	TRBD1	TGTGCCAGCTCACCGGGACAGGGGAATGCCGAGACCCAGTACTTC	CASSPGQGNAETQYF
TRBV11-3	TRBJ1-5	few	NA	TGTGCCAGCAGCCCAGACGAATCGGGTCGCAATCTTAGCAATCAGCCCCAGCATTTT	CASSPDESGRNLSNQPQHF
TRBV6-5	TRBJ2-3	NA	TRBD2	TGTGCCAGCAGTCAGCCCCGGGACACACCGGGACTAGCCTATGGGGATACGCAGTATTTT	CASSQPRDTPGLAYGDTQYF
TRBV28	TRBJ1-1	many	NA	TGTGCCAGCAGCCTACTTGGGACTGAAGCTTTCTTT	CASSLLGTEAFF
TRBV29-1	TRBJ1-1	NA	NA	TGCAGCGTTCTACAGGGGAACACTGAAGCTTTCTTT	CSVLQGNTEAFF
TRBV19	TRBJ2-1	few	NA	TGTGCCAGTAGTCCCCAGAGGCGCGGATGGCAGTTCTTC	CASSPQRRGWQFF
TRBV14	TRBJ2-5	few	TRBD2	TGTGCCAGCAGCCAAGGGTTAATAGCGGGAGCGCCGCAAGAGACCCAGTACTTC	CASSQGLIAGAPQETQYF
TRBV7-6	TRBJ2-5	NA	NA	TGTGCCAGCAGCCCCCCGACTAGCCAAGAGACCCAGTACTTC	CASSPPTSQETQYF
TRBV9	TRBJ2-7	NA	NA	TGTGCCAGCAGCGAGTCCCTGACTACAGCCTACGAGCAGTACTTC	CASSESLTTAYEQYF